This T cell receptor (beta chain) was sequenced in a study of identical twins. MiXCR was run by TCRdb on the 5' RACE reads, yielding one entry per CDR3 protein. The sample lists approximately 680,000 distinct CDR3 sequences, 7% to 7.5% occurring once. A few counts support this clonotype. CDR1 MNHEY and CDR2 SMNVEV come from the germline V gene (reference sequence). V was shortened by 1 base and J by 5 bases, with 17 bases between the two germline ends. CDR3 length: 16 amino acids. The sample was also linked to a second study, of yellow fever vaccine responses in identical twins.

Specimen: PBMCs. This rearrangement joins TRBV27 to TRBJ2-5; tentative D call: TRBD2 (5 bases). This receptor was obtained from a woman under 30 in good health. CDR3 sequence (DNA): TGTGCCAGCAGTTTATTAGCCGGGAAATCTAGGGAGACCCAGTACTTC. It yields the protein CASSLLAGKSRETQYF.